This TCR beta chain derives from a study of untreated major depressive disorder. Every depressed patient was matched in pairs with a non-depressed control on sex, age, current smoking status and body mass index. Patient depression severity was moderate to severe. Participants with major medical conditions, Axis I/II comorbidities, regular medication or illicit drug use were excluded. General study points: TRBV25-01 and TRBV02-01 followed the flow pattern without significance. Depressed patients' CD4+ T cells carried increased TRBV05-01 (Vbeta 5.1) usage versus control CD4+ T cells.

V gave up 2 bases and J gave up 1 base, with 11 bases separating them. The CDR3 contains 15 residues. Germline V gene lookup returns CDR1 SNHLY and CDR2 FYNNEI. Method: immunoSEQ multiplex PCR; TCRdb's copy keeps in-frame clones and lacks some. The sample lists more than 15,000 clones, approximately 92% occurring once. Concerning this clone: No antigen is known for it.

This clonotype originated in a middle-aged woman with major depressive disorder. This chain joins TRBV2 and TRBJ1-2; D perhaps matches TRBD1 (6 bases). The sequencing input was CD4+ T cells from PBMCs. CDR3 in DNA: TGTGCCAGCAGTGAAAGCGCAGGGGTTAACTATGGCTACACCTTC. It encodes CASSESAGVNYGYTF.